The present TCR beta chain was sequenced within a study of graft-versus-host responses after intestinal transplantation (dated by TCRdb to about 2021). Looking at the study overall: The transplants that recipients received were multivisceral, liver-intestinal, or isolated intestinal. Rather than going through the commercial service, samples from three later patients were sequenced in-house on an Illumina MiSeq and processed with MiXCR. After intestinal transplantation, graft-versus-host and host-versus-graft alloreactive T cell clones in the graft, circulation and bone marrow were tracked using bulk TCR-beta CDR3 sequencing. Every recipient was given anti-thymocyte globulin induction, followed by 2 to 4 years of maintenance tacrolimus and steroids. The cohort enrolled 24 intestinal transplant recipients including one retransplant, and a few patients lacking pretransplant specimens were excluded. Alloreactive clones were identified by sequencing pre-transplant mixed lymphocyte reaction products and comparing them with unstimulated pre-transplant donor and recipient T cells. A peak of at least 4% donor T cells among recipient peripheral blood mononuclear cells was the definition used for donor T cell macrochimerism.

About this clone: It lacks a known antigen. Within one base of it there is no much larger clone, and no base qualities were kept.

Results and caveats for the whole study, not just this receptor: In the allografts of patients with donor T cell macrochimerism, GvH to HvG T cell clonal ratios were high. GvH clones turned up in recipient bone marrow, with some appearing earlier in ileal mucosa or blood, a pattern consistent with an intestinal mucosal origin. Early after transplant, declines in HvG clones were associated with peak levels of circulating GvH clones. Conclusions were limited by the relatively low number and heterogeneity of intestinal transplant patients.

The CDR3 starts with the cysteine, ends with the phenylalanine, and has 15 residues. The sequence is cut down to CDR3 DNA, 45 bases in frame from base 1. According to the germline V gene, CDR1 reads MDHEN and CDR2 reads SYDVKM. V trim: 5 bases; J trim: 6 bases; unmatched bases: 6. Libraries were constructed by the immunoSEQ multiplex PCR assay. Adaptive Biotechnologies carried out high-throughput TCR-beta CDR3 sequencing of genomic DNA for most patients. The original pipeline was this. TCR sequencing data for over 15 patients were retrieved from Adaptive's ImmunoSEQ software; a few other patients were processed with MiXCR and VDJtools. Because the origin of CDR3 nucleotide sequences shared between donor and recipient could not be assigned, those sequences were removed. To count as alloreactive, a clone needed at least 2-fold expansion over unstimulated cells and a minimum CFSE-low frequency of 0.002% (template counts) or 0.001% (read counts). A clone was considered mappable if detected in the sequenced pre-transplant spleen, lymph node, or MLR CFSE-low populations of the donor or recipient. Cumulative frequency of alloreactive clones was calculated as a percentage of all sequences weighted by copy number. TCRdb provides this immuneACCESS table in a form limited to in-frame rearrangements. Some clones are lacking; in checked studies, under half of them reflect an unresolved V gene, and why the rest are absent is not known. V and J calls and clone size come straight from that table; D and trimming were deduced from the DNA. For this sample the table gives more than 50,000 clones, of which around 90% were detected only once. Roughly 1.7% of the sample is in the top ten clones.

To isolate intraepithelial and lamina propria lymphocytes from graft specimens, dithiothreitol, EDTA incubations and collagenase D digestion were used. Bulk TCR-beta sequencing was performed on serial intestinal graft biopsy specimens collected as late as 600 days after transplant. The receptor comes from a human patient who received an intestinal transplant, so some T cells may come from the graft donor. This specimen was ileum tissue, taken about 350 days after transplant. The chain uses TRBV28 and TRBJ2-1; 11 bases in the middle match TRBD2. The CDR3 here reads CASSPRLAGTNEQFF. In nucleotides, the sequence is TGTGCCAGCAGTCCCAGACTAGCGGGGACCAATGAGCAGTTCTTC.